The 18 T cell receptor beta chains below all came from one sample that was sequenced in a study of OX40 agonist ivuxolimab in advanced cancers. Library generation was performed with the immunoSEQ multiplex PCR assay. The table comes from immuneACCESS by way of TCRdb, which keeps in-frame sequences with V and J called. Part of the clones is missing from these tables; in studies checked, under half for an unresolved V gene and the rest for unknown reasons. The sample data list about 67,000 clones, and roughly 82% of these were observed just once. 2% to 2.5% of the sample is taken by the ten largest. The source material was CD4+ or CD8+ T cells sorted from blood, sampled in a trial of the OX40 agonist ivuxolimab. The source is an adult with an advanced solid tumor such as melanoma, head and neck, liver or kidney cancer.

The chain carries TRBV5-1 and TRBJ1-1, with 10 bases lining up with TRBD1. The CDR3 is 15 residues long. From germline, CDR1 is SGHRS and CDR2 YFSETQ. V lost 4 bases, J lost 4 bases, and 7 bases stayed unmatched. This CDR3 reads CASSATGGRLTEAFF. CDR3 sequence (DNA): TGCGCCAGCAGCGCGACAGGGGGCCGTCTCACTGAAGCTTTCTTT.

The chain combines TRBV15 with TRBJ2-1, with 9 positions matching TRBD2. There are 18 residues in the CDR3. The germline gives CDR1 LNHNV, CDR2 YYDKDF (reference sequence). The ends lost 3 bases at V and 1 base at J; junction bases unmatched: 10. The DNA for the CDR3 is TGTGCCACCAGCAGTATCGCGGGAGGGAAGGTTTCCTACAATGAGCAGTTCTTC. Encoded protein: CATSSIAGGKVSYNEQFF.

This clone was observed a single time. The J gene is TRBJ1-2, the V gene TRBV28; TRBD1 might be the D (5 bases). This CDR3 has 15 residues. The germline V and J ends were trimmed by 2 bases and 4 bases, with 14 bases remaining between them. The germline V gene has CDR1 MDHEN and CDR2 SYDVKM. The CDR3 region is CASSLGGTRPYGYTF. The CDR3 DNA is TGTGCCAGCAGTTTAGGGGGGACCCGTCCCTATGGCTACACCTTC.

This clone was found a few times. The CDR3 bases are TGTGCCAGCAGCCTCCCTAGCGACAGCACTGAAGCTTTCTTT. Its protein is CASSLPSDSTEAFF. The chain carries TRBV5-4 and TRBJ1-1; D is perhaps TRBD1 (5 bases). The CDR3 has 14 amino acids. Per germline, CDR1 SGHNT and CDR2 YYREEE (reference sequence). V dropped 4 bases and J dropped 4 bases, with 14 bases sitting between them.

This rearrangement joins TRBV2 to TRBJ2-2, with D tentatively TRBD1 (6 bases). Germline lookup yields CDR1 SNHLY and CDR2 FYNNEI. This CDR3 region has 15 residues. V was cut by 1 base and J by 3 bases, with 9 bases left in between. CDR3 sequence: CASSEVQGDTGELFF. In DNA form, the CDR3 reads TGTGCCAGCAGTGAAGTACAGGGAGACACCGGGGAGCTGTTTTTT.

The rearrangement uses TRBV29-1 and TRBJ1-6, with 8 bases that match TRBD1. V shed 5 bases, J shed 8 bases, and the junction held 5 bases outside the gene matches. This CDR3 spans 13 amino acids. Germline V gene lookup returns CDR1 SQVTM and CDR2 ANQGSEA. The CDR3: CSVRTGGDSPLHF. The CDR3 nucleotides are TGCAGCGTTCGAACAGGGGGAGATTCACCCCTCCACTTT.

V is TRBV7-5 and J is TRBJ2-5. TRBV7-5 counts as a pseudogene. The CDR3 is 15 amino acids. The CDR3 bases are TGTGCCAGCAGCGCGGGGGACAGCCCCGGGGAGACCCAGTACTTC. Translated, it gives CASSAGDSPGETQYF.

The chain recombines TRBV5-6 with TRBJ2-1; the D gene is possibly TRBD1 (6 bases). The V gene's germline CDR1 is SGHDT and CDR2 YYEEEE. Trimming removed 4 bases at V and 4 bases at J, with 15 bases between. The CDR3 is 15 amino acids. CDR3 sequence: CASSQTGTRYNEQFF. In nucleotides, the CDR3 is TGTGCCAGCAGCCAGACCGGGACAAGATACAATGAGCAGTTCTTC. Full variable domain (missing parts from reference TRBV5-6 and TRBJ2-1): DAGVTQSPTHLIKTRGQQVTLRCSPKSGHDTVSWYQQALGQGPQFIFQYYEEEERQRGNFPDRFSGHQFPNYSSELNVNALLLGDSALYLCASSQTGTRYNEQFFGPGTRLTVL.

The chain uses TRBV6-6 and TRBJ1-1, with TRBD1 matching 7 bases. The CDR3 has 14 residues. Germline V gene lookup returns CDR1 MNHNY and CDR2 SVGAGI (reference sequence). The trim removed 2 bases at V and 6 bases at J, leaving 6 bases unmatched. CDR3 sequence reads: CASSYQGGPPEAFF. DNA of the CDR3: TGTGCCAGCAGTTACCAGGGGGGCCCCCCTGAAGCTTTCTTT.

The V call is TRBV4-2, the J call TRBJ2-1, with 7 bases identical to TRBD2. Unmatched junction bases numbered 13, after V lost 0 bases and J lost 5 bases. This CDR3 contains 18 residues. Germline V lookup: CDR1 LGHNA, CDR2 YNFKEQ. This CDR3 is CASSQDRLTGGRDNEQFF. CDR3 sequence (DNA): TGTGCCAGCAGCCAAGATAGACTTACGGGGGGTAGGGACAATGAGCAGTTCTTC.

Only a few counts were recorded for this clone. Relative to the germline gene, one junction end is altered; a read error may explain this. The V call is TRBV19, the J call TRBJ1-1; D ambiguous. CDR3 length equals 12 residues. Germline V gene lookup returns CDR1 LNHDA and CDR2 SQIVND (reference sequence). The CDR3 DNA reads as TGTGCCAGTAGAATAGCTAACACTGAAGCTTTCTTT. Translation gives CASRIANTEAFF.

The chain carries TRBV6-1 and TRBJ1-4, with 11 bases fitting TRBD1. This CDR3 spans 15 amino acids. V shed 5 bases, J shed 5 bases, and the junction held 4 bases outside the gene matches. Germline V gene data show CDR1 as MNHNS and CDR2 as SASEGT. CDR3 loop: CASSQRTGGNEKLFF. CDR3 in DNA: TGTGCCAGCAGTCAGAGGACAGGGGGCAATGAAAAACTGTTTTTT.

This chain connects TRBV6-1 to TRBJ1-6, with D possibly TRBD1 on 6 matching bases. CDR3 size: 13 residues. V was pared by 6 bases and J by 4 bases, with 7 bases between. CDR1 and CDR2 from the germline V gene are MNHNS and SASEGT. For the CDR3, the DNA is TGTGCCAGCAGCGACAGGTATAATTCACCCCTCCACTTT. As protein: CASSDRYNSPLHF.

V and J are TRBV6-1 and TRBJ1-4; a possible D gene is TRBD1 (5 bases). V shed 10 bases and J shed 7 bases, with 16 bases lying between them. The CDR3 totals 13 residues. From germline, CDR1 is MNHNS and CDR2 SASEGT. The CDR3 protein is CATRGEYGEKLFF. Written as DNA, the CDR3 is TGTGCCACACGAGGGGAATATGGTGAAAAACTGTTTTTT.

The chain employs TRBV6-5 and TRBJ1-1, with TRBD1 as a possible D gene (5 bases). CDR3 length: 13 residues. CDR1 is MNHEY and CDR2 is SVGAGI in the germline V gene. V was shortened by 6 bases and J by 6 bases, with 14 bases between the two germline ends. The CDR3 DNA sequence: TGTGCCAGCAGCGTCACAGGTCCCCCTGAAGCTTTCTTT. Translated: CASSVTGPPEAFF.

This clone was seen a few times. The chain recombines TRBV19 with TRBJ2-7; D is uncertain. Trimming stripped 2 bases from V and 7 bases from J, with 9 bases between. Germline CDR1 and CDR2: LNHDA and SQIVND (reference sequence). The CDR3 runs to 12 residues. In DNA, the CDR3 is TGTGCCAGTAGTATAAGGATACAGGAGCAGTACTTC. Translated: CASSIRIQEQYF.

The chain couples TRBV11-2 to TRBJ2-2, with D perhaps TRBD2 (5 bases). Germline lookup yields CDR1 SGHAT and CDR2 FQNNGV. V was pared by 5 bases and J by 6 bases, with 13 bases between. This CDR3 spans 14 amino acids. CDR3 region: CASSQRWESGELFF. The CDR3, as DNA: TGTGCCAGCAGCCAGCGGTGGGAATCCGGGGAGCTGTTTTTT.

This chain's CDR3 is CASSLGRGYTF. In DNA form, the CDR3 reads TGTGCCAGCAGCTTAGGGAGGGGCTACACCTTC. The chain couples TRBV7-2 to TRBJ1-2; D not resolved. The CDR3 covers 11 residues. The V and J ends lost 1 base and 8 bases respectively, with 5 bases between them. Germline loops: CDR1 SGHTA, CDR2 FQGNSA.